These 28 T cell receptor beta chains originate from one sample sequenced in a study of beta chain features in type 1 diabetes. Their recognized antigens are unknown. The whole isolated RNA underwent reverse transcription, so sequencing captured expressed TCRB transcripts. Data came from immunoSEQ multiplex PCR; TCRdb stores just in-frame clones and leaves some out. The data hold some 360,000 clones, with 8.5% to 10% observed a single time. Regarding the study as a whole: Moderately but significantly shorter TCRB CDR3s were found in Type 1 diabetes patients in all four CD4+ subsets.

The sample comprised central memory CD4+ T cells from blood. The receptors were gathered from a man aged 30 to 39 with type 1 diabetes.

The CDR3 reads CASSESGGFRGYTF. CDR3 nucleotides: TGCGCCAGCAGTGAGTCCGGGGGATTCCGGGGCTACACCTTC. The rearrangement links TRBV10-1 to TRBJ1-2; D is possibly TRBD1 (5 bases). Trimming took 0 bases from V and 8 from J, leaving 13 bases between them. The CDR3 spans 14 residues. CDR1 is WNHNN, CDR2 SYGVQD, per germline (reference sequence).

This clone has more than one count but fewer than ten. The chain recombines TRBV11-1 with TRBJ2-3, with D perhaps matching TRBD1 or TRBD2 (6 bases each). The CDR3 extends over 17 amino acids. Per the germline V gene, CDR1 is SGHAT and CDR2 is FQDESV (reference sequence). V gave up 5 bases and J gave up 5 bases, with 23 bases separating them. The CDR3 DNA is TGTGCCAGCAGCCCAGGGGCGGGGACCTTTTCCGGAGATACGCAGTATTTT. This gives the protein CASSPGAGTFSGDTQYF.

A few counts support this clone. The chain recombines TRBV30 with TRBJ2-2; D remains unclear. V was clipped by 3 bases and J by 13 bases, with 12 bases between them. The germline V gene encodes CDR1 GTSNPN and CDR2 SVGIG (reference sequence). The CDR3 is made up of 11 amino acids. Written as DNA, the CDR3 is TGTGCCTGGAGCGTAGTTTCCGGGCTGTTTTTT. Translating gives CAWSVVSGLFF.

This clone was seen ten or more times. This CDR3 reads CASRMGQPNTEAFF. The CDR3 DNA sequence: TGTGCCAGCAGGATGGGACAGCCGAACACTGAAGCTTTCTTT. The V call is TRBV6-6, the J call TRBJ1-1; 7 bases are a match to TRBD1. CDR1 and CDR2 (germline): MNHNY, SVGAGI (reference sequence). The CDR3 is 14 amino acids. The V and J ends lost 6 bases and 1 base, in that order; junction bases with no gene match: 5.

This clone has more than one count but fewer than ten. V gene TRBV5-4 combines with J gene TRBJ2-7, with TRBD2 matching over 7 bases. The CDR3 sequence is 16 residues long. Germline-derived CDR1 and CDR2 are SGHNT and YYREEE (reference sequence). Unmatched junction bases numbered 11, after V lost 4 bases and J lost 1 base. The CDR3 here is CASSLPKTGGSYEQYF. CDR3 DNA: TGTGCCAGCAGCCTCCCTAAGACGGGGGGTTCCTACGAGCAGTACTTC.

This rearrangement joins TRBV5-1 to TRBJ2-3; maybe TRBD1 (5 bases). This CDR3 region has 15 residues. The V gene lost 2 bases and the J gene lost 2 bases, with 12 bases spanning the gap. Per germline, CDR1 SGHRS and CDR2 YFSETQ. The CDR3 DNA is TGCGCCAGCAGCTTCGACAGACCCAACACAGATACGCAGTATTTT. This codes for CASSFDRPNTDTQYF. The full variable domain, with the rest looked up from reference TRBV5-1 and TRBJ2-3, is KAGVTQTPRYLIKTRGQQVTLSCSPISGHRSVSWYQQTPGQGLQFLFEYFSETQRNKGNFPGRFSGRQFSNSRSEMNVSTLELGDSALYLCASSFDRPNTDTQYFGPGTRLTVL.

The rearrangement links TRBV7-2 to TRBJ2-5; D possibly matches TRBD1 or TRBD2 (6 bases each). Per germline, CDR1 SGHTA and CDR2 FQGNSA. The CDR3 spans 17 residues. V lost 2 bases, J lost 5 bases, and 21 bases lay in between. CDR3 sequence: CASSLLLLSGGRETQYF. The CDR3 coding sequence is TGTGCCAGCAGCTTATTATTACTCTCCGGGGGCCGGGAGACCCAGTACTTC. Supplemented by reference TRBV7-2 and TRBJ2-5, the full variable domain reads GAGVSQSPSNKVTEKGKDVELRCDPISGHTALYWYRQSLGQGLEFLIYFQGNSAPDKSGLPSDRFSAERTGGSVSTLTIQRTQQEDSAVYLCASSLLLLSGGRETQYFGPGTRLLVL.

The chain joins TRBV7-3 to TRBJ2-2; 9 bases are a match to TRBD2. This CDR3 is built from 16 residues. V shed 6 bases and J 4 bases; nucleotides not matched to a gene: 9. The germline V gene encodes CDR1 SGHTA and CDR2 FQGTGA. The CDR3 DNA reads TGTGCCAGCAGTCGCTGGGGGACTAGCAGCACCGGGGAGCTGTTTTTT. It is translated as CASSRWGTSSTGELFF.

Here the CDR3 reads CASSPNRGRDQPQHF. CDR3 bases: TGTGCCAGCAGTCCGAACAGGGGGCGCGATCAGCCCCAGCATTTT. The rearrangement uses TRBV27 and TRBJ1-5, with 9 bases that match TRBD1. V shed 5 bases, J shed 5 bases, and the junction held 7 bases outside the gene matches. This CDR3 contains 15 residues. Germline CDR1 reads MNHEY; CDR2 reads SMNVEV (reference sequence).

In this sample, this clone turned up a few times. The chain employs TRBV18 and TRBJ2-3; 9 bases map to TRBD1. The J segment lost 2 bases and the V segment lost 2 bases, leaving 2 bases of the junction unmatched. The CDR3 is 15 residues long. The V gene's germline CDR1 is KGHSH and CDR2 LQKENI. The CDR3 sequence: CASSPGTGTTDTQYF. The CDR3 nucleotides are TGTGCCAGCTCACCAGGGACAGGGACCACAGATACGCAGTATTTT.

This clone was counted only a few times. The chain uses TRBV20-1 and TRBJ2-1; D remains unclear. Germline V CDR1 and CDR2: DFQATT, SNEGSKA (reference sequence). The germline V and J ends were trimmed by 6 bases and 6 bases, with 9 bases remaining between them. The CDR3 contains 11 residues. CDR3 in amino acids: CSATPINEQFF. Written as DNA, the CDR3 is TGCAGTGCCACACCGATCAATGAGCAGTTCTTC.

The chain joins TRBV6-1 to TRBJ1-1; a possible D gene is TRBD1 (6 bases). Trimming cost V 7 bases and J 3 bases, with 15 bases left between them. The germline V gene has CDR1 MNHNS and CDR2 SASEGT. This CDR3 is 14 amino acids long. CDR3 DNA sequence: TGTGCCAGCAATACACAGGGTCGGGACACTGAAGCTTTCTTT. Translated: CASNTQGRDTEAFF.

The chain couples TRBV30 to TRBJ1-1, with D unresolved. Trimming cost V 7 bases and J 2 bases, with 17 bases left between them. The CDR3 loop spans 14 amino acids. Germline V gene data show CDR1 as GTSNPN and CDR2 as SVGIG (reference sequence). CDR3 residues: CASYITGSNTEAFF. CDR3 nucleotide sequence: TGTGCCTCATACATCACGGGGTCTAACACTGAAGCTTTCTTT.

The rearrangement joins TRBV6-6 to TRBJ2-2, with a tentative D call TRBD2 (6 bases). CDR1 is MNHNY and CDR2 is SVGAGI in the germline V gene (reference sequence). This CDR3 has 13 amino acids. V lost 10 bases and J lost 7, with 16 bases in between. CDR3 coding DNA: TGTGCCACCGAGGGACTCGTAGTCGGGGAGCTGTTTTTT. This encodes CATEGLVVGELFF.

This clone was detected a few times. The rearrangement joins TRBV9 to TRBJ2-7; TRBD2 matches 13 bases. CDR3 length: 15 amino acids. Trimming cost V 2 bases and J 2 bases; bases outside gene matches: 1. Germline values: CDR1 SGDLS, CDR2 YYNGEE. The CDR3 DNA follows: TGTGCCAGCAGCGTCGGGACTAGCGGGACCTACGAGCAGTACTTC. Protein product: CASSVGTSGTYEQYF.

The V call is TRBV19, the J call TRBJ2-1; no firm D call. This CDR3 has 12 residues. CDR1 and CDR2 (germline): LNHDA, SQIVND (reference sequence). V was trimmed by 5 bases and J by 8 bases, leaving 10 bases between them. The CDR3 DNA follows: TGTGCCAGTAGTCGCACATGGGATGAGCAGTTCTTC. It translates to CASSRTWDEQFF.

The rearrangement links TRBV5-6 to TRBJ2-2; D uncertain. V was clipped by 2 bases and J by 5 bases, with 10 bases between them. This CDR3 has 14 residues. Looked up from germline, CDR1 is SGHDT and CDR2 is YYEEEE. For the CDR3, the DNA is TGTGCCAGCAGCTTAGTGCATACTACCGGGGAGCTGTTTTTT. Translated, it gives CASSLVHTTGELFF.

The chain combines TRBV4-1 with TRBJ2-7; D call uncertain. The V gene lost 1 base and the J gene lost 3 bases, with 10 bases spanning the gap. CDR1 is MGHRA and CDR2 is YSYEKL in the germline V gene. The CDR3 consists of 14 residues. The DNA of the CDR3 is TGCGCCAGCAGCCAAGGGCCCAAGGACTACGAGCAGTACTTC. Translation: CASSQGPKDYEQYF.

This clone was detected only a few times. The chain is built from TRBV27 and TRBJ2-6; perhaps TRBD1 as D (6 bases). This CDR3 spans 14 amino acids. Germline CDR1 and CDR2: MNHEY and SMNVEV (reference sequence). V was cut by 5 bases and J by 2 bases, with 7 bases left in between. The CDR3 region is CASSRQAGANVLTF. The CDR3 nucleotides are TGTGCCAGCAGTCGACAGGCTGGGGCCAACGTCCTGACTTTC.

In this sample, this clone turned up a few times. This chain uses TRBV5-1 with TRBJ2-7; 11 nucleotides match TRBD2. This CDR3 is built from 16 residues. CDR1 is SGHRS, CDR2 YFSETQ, per germline. With 0 bases clipped from V and 0 bases from J, the junction kept 2 bases outside the gene matches. The DNA of the CDR3 is TGCGCCAGCAGCTTGGATGGGACTAGCGGCTCCTACGAGCAGTACTTC. This codes for CASSLDGTSGSYEQYF.

This clone was observed at least ten times. The chain recombines TRBV5-1 with TRBJ2-1; TRBD2 matches at 12 bases. Trimming took 4 bases from V and 5 from J; bases not matched to a gene: 7. Per the germline V gene, CDR1 is SGHRS and CDR2 is YFSETQ. CDR3 length: 16 amino acids. The chain's CDR3 is CASSLMTSGRNNEQFF. The CDR3 region has the DNA TGCGCCAGCAGCCTAATGACTAGCGGGAGAAACAATGAGCAGTTCTTC.

DNA for the CDR3: TGTGCCAGCAGCCAAGCTGTTTATCCTTCCTACGAGCAGTACTTC. This sequence encodes CASSQAVYPSYEQYF. The gene calls are TRBV4-2 and TRBJ2-7; D is uncertain. The germline V gene has CDR1 LGHNA and CDR2 YNFKEQ. The CDR3 runs 15 residues. Trimming left V 1 base short and J 1 base short, with 11 bases between.

This clone was found a few times. This chain uses TRBV27 with TRBJ2-7; 7 nucleotides align to TRBD1. Germline loops: CDR1 MNHEY, CDR2 SMNVEV (reference sequence). The length of the CDR3 is 15 residues. The junction had 12 bases not matched to a gene; V was cut back by 3 bases and J by 7 bases. The DNA for the CDR3 is TGTGCCAGCAGTTTCGTGGGACAGACCCTAAGGGAGCAGTACTTC. Amino acids: CASSFVGQTLREQYF.

The chain is built from TRBV7-6 and TRBJ2-2; D is uncertain. V lost 5 bases and J lost 9, with 13 bases in between. The CDR3 loop spans 13 amino acids. In germline, CDR1 is SGHVS, CDR2 FNYEAQ. The CDR3 DNA sequence: TGTGCCAGCAGCCTAGGCGTTCGTAGGGAGCTGTTTTTT. The encoded protein is CASSLGVRRELFF.

This clone was seen only a few times. The sample carries other DNA sequences with the same CDR3. The chain carries TRBV27 and TRBJ2-5, with a weak D call TRBD2 (5 bases). The V gene lost 5 bases and the J gene lost 2 bases, with 15 bases spanning the gap. Germline lookup yields CDR1 MNHEY and CDR2 SMNVEV (reference sequence). This CDR3 region has 15 residues. CDR3 loop: CASSPQPGLQETQYF. In DNA form, the CDR3 reads TGTGCCAGCAGTCCACAACCGGGATTACAAGAGACCCAGTACTTC.

Only a few counts were recorded for this clone. V and J are TRBV11-2 and TRBJ2-7; perhaps TRBD2 as D (5 bases). This CDR3 has 14 amino acids. Germline V CDR1 and CDR2: SGHAT, FQNNGV. The ends were cut back, 1 base at V and 4 bases at J, with 11 bases in the middle. The CDR3 DNA follows: TGTGCCAGCAGCTTAGTGAGCAGGAGGTACGAGCAGTACTTC. Protein sequence: CASSLVSRRYEQYF.

The chain joins TRBV11-3 to TRBJ2-3; a possible D gene is TRBD1 (5 bases). The CDR3 extends over 14 amino acids. Germline V gene data show CDR1 as SGHNT and CDR2 as YENEEA. V was pared by 0 bases and J by 4 bases, with 8 bases between. The CDR3 is CASSLESGPDTQYF. The CDR3 DNA is TGTGCCAGCAGCTTAGAGTCAGGGCCAGATACGCAGTATTTT.

The J gene is TRBJ2-1, the V gene TRBV7-3, with 9 bases aligning to TRBD2. V lost 5 bases, J lost 9 bases, and 8 bases stayed unmatched. Germline values: CDR1 SGHTA, CDR2 FQGTGA. The CDR3 is made up of 14 amino acids. The CDR3 nucleotides are TGTGCCAGCAGCGTAGCGGGAGACCTGGGTGAGCAGTTCTTC. Translating it yields CASSVAGDLGEQFF.